The 27 T cell receptor beta chains listed next were all sequenced from one sample in a study of blood T cell repertoires in COVID-19 (dated by TCRdb to the early 2020s). Libraries were made using the immunoSEQ multiplex PCR assay. The table was pulled from immuneACCESS by TCRdb, which kept in-frame rearrangements only. Such tables lose some clones; where checked, under half of the loss comes from unresolved V genes, and the rest has no known cause. A total of hundreds of thousands of clones appear in this sample, approximately 88% of them only once. Around 13% of the sample is held by the ten biggest clonotypes. Sequencing was performed on peripheral blood. These receptors were taken from a woman between 50 and 59 years old with COVID-19, enrolled during active disease.

This chain uses TRBV19 with TRBJ2-5; the D gene is possibly TRBD1 (6 bases). Trimming pared 9 bases from V and 1 base from J, leaving 12 bases between. Germline CDR1 and CDR2: LNHDA and SQIVND (reference sequence). The CDR3 contains 13 residues. CDR3 in DNA: TGTGCCAGCCGTAGGACAGCCCAAGAGACCCAGTACTTC. It is translated as CASRRTAQETQYF.

The chain carries TRBV12-5 and TRBJ2-7; 7 bases fit TRBD1. In germline, CDR1 is LGHNT, CDR2 FRNRAP. The CDR3 spans 14 residues. Unmatched junction bases numbered 7, after V lost 7 bases and J lost 1 base. DNA for the CDR3: TGTGCTAGTGCCATGGACAGGTATTCCTACGAGCAGTACTTC. It is translated as CASAMDRYSYEQYF.

The chain combines TRBV7-6 with TRBJ2-2; a possible D gene is TRBD2 (7 bases). The CDR3 is 15 amino acids. CDR1 is SGHVS and CDR2 is FNYEAQ in the germline V gene. V lost 6 bases and J lost 0, with 11 bases in between. The CDR3 nucleotides are TGTGCCAGCAGGCCGGGGGGCTCGAACACCGGGGAGCTGTTTTTT. The encoded protein is CASRPGGSNTGELFF.

V is TRBV2 and J is TRBJ1-4, with D maybe TRBD1 (5 bases). This CDR3 comprises 16 residues. The germline V gene has CDR1 SNHLY and CDR2 FYNNEI. Trimming pared 8 bases from V and 3 bases from J, leaving 19 bases between. CDR3 sequence: CASSGGQVRANEKLFF. The CDR3 region has the DNA TGTGCCAGCTCCGGGGGTCAGGTTCGAGCTAATGAAAAACTGTTTTTT.

The chain couples TRBV9 to TRBJ2-3; D is unresolved. The CDR3 covers 14 residues. Germline CDR1 reads SGDLS; CDR2 reads YYNGEE. Trimming removed 0 bases from V and 4 bases from J, with 9 bases in between. As DNA, the CDR3 is TGTGCCAGCAGCGTAGGTATGCGTTCAGATACGCAGTATTTT. Translation: CASSVGMRSDTQYF.

In its sample, this clone was seen a few times. CDR3 amino acids: CASTSNTEAFF. CDR3 sequence (DNA): TGTGCCAGCACCTCGAACACTGAAGCTTTCTTT. The chain employs TRBV12-3 or TRBV12-4 and TRBJ1-1; the D is unclear. The CDR3 is made up of 11 amino acids. The ends were cut back, 7 bases at V and 1 base at J, with 4 bases in the middle.

The V call is TRBV2, the J call TRBJ1-5, with TRBD1 matching 10 bases. V dropped 7 bases and J dropped 5; count of bases not matched to a gene: 5. The CDR3 totals 14 residues. Germline V gene sequence: CDR1 SNHLY, CDR2 FYNNEI. The CDR3, as DNA: TGTGCCAGCACCCTCGGACAGGGGGATCAGCCCCAGCATTTT. Protein sequence: CASTLGQGDQPQHF.

The chain uses TRBV5-1 and TRBJ1-2, with a weak D call TRBD1 (6 bases). V shed 1 base and J shed 6 bases, with 16 bases lying between them. The germline V gene encodes CDR1 SGHRS and CDR2 YFSETQ. CDR3 length: 15 residues. DNA of the CDR3: TGCGCCAGCAGCTTGAGACAGGAATCGCCCGATGGCTACACCTTC. Its translation is CASSLRQESPDGYTF.

The rearrangement links TRBV9 to TRBJ1-1, with D possibly matching TRBD1 (5 bases). V was shortened by 4 bases and J by 0 bases, with 19 bases between the two germline ends. From germline, CDR1 is SGDLS and CDR2 YYNGEE. This CDR3 has 17 residues. In DNA form, the CDR3 reads TGTGCCAGCAGCTCCGGGGGAGGGGAGGATATGAACACTGAAGCTTTCTTT. It translates to CASSSGGGEDMNTEAFF.

This CDR3 is CAWSLADRPPRPFF. DNA of the CDR3: TGTGCCTGGAGTTTGGCTGACCGTCCACCGAGGCCGTTCTTC. This rearrangement joins TRBV30 to TRBJ2-1; D is uncertain. This CDR3 region has 14 residues. With 2 bases removed from V and 15 bases from J, the gap between germline ends came to 23 bases. Germline CDR1 GTSNPN, CDR2 SVGIG (reference sequence).

The CDR3 protein is CASRPRDNTDTQYF. In nucleotides, the CDR3 is TGCGCCAGCAGGCCCCGGGACAACACAGATACGCAGTATTTT. The J gene is TRBJ2-3, the V gene TRBV4-1; D might be TRBD1 (6 bases). Trimming stripped 6 bases from V and 2 bases from J, with 12 bases between. The CDR3 consists of 14 residues. Germline CDR1 reads MGHRA; CDR2 reads YSYEKL.

J is TRBJ2-1 and V is TRBV19, with D perhaps TRBD2 (6 bases). The V gene's germline CDR1 is LNHDA and CDR2 SQIVND (reference sequence). V shed 3 bases and J shed 7 bases, with 13 bases lying between them. This CDR3 comprises 14 residues. CDR3 coding DNA: TGTGCCAGTAGTATTTACGGGGGTGGGAATGAGCAGTTCTTC. Encoded protein: CASSIYGGGNEQFF.

As to this clone: Other DNA sequences within the sample encode an identical CDR3. The rearrangement joins TRBV7-2 to TRBJ2-3; D remains unclear. CDR1 is SGHTA, CDR2 FQGNSA, per germline. The CDR3 has 14 amino acids. V was pared by 1 base and J by 0 bases, with 5 bases between. CDR3 nucleotide sequence: TGTGCCAGCAGCTTAGGCAGAAGCACAGATACGCAGTATTTT. Protein: CASSLGRSTDTQYF.

This chain links TRBV2 with TRBJ1-2, with D perhaps matching TRBD1 (6 bases). CDR1 and CDR2 (germline): SNHLY, FYNNEI. The V end lost 6 bases, the J end lost 4 bases, and 15 bases lay between the germline ends. This CDR3 has 14 amino acids. The CDR3 protein is CASSLGGGSYGYTF. The CDR3 nucleotides are TGTGCCAGCAGCCTAGGGGGGGGCAGCTATGGCTACACCTTC.

The chain has TRBV10-3 and TRBJ2-3, with D unclear. Germline V gene data show CDR1 as ENHRY and CDR2 as SYGVKD. V shed 10 bases and J shed 8 bases, with 22 bases lying between them. The CDR3 consists of 14 residues. The CDR3 nucleotides are TGTGCCACCAGCCTTGAGGAGTGGTTCGGTACGCAGTATTTT. Amino acids: CATSLEEWFGTQYF.

This chain connects TRBV12-3 or TRBV12-4 to TRBJ2-1; D unclear. The CDR3 consists of 12 residues. V lost 6 bases and J lost 9, with 12 bases in between. CDR3 nucleotides: TGTGCCAGCAGACTACACACCGGTGAGCAGTTCTTC. Translating it yields CASRLHTGEQFF.

The chain links TRBV7-8 to TRBJ2-5; tentative D call: TRBD2 (6 bases). The CDR3 sequence is 15 residues long. The V and J ends lost 5 bases and 9 bases respectively, with 22 bases between them. Germline-derived CDR1 and CDR2 are SGHVS and FQNEAQ. CDR3: CASSPTGGPLGAQYF. CDR3 DNA: TGTGCCAGCAGCCCTACCGGGGGACCCTTGGGGGCCCAGTACTTC.

V usage is TRBV7-9 and J usage is TRBJ1-6; D unclear. V lost 2 bases, J lost 11 bases, and 7 bases lay in between. Germline V lookup: CDR1 SEHNR, CDR2 FQNEAQ (reference sequence). The CDR3 spans 12 residues. In nucleotides, the CDR3 is TGTGCCAGCAGCTTATCCCAAACACCCCTCCACTTT. Translation: CASSLSQTPLHF.

The chain carries TRBV6-5 and TRBJ1-6; D possibly corresponds to TRBD1 (6 bases). The length of the CDR3 is 13 residues. V was cut by 6 bases and J by 6 bases, with 9 bases left in between. Per the germline V gene, CDR1 is MNHEY and CDR2 is SVGAGI. The CDR3 DNA reads TGTGCCAGCAGCCAGGGGACTAATTCACCCCTCCACTTT. Protein sequence: CASSQGTNSPLHF.

This chain links TRBV30 with TRBJ1-2, with D uncertain. V was pared by 5 bases and J by 8 bases, with 15 bases between. Germline V CDR1 and CDR2: GTSNPN, SVGIG (reference sequence). The CDR3 spans 12 residues. The CDR3 sequence: CAWDQVKSGYTF. The CDR3 DNA is TGTGCCTGGGACCAGGTAAAGAGCGGCTACACCTTC.

The chain joins TRBV5-1 to TRBJ2-3; D might be TRBD1 (7 bases). The CDR3 length is 18 residues. V lost 3 bases and J 2 bases, leaving 22 bases between the germline ends. The germline V gene has CDR1 SGHRS and CDR2 YFSETQ. The CDR3 is CASSSDAPGGIYTDTQYF. The DNA of the CDR3 is TGCGCCAGCAGCTCTGACGCCCCAGGGGGGATTTACACAGATACGCAGTATTTT.

This chain uses TRBV18 with TRBJ2-7; 11 bases align to TRBD2. Losses at the gene ends were 2 bases for V and 6 bases for J; bases not matched to a gene: 9. This CDR3 is built from 16 residues. Germline V lookup: CDR1 KGHSH, CDR2 LQKENI. The chain's CDR3 is CASSPSPSGGSSEQYF. The CDR3 DNA reads as TGTGCCAGCTCACCATCACCTAGCGGGGGGAGCTCCGAGCAGTACTTC.

CDR3 region: CASSSPRVSLSSYNEQFF. Here the CDR3 DNA reads TGTGCCAGCAGCTCGCCCCGGGTTTCCCTTAGCTCCTACAATGAGCAGTTCTTC. V is TRBV7-9 and J is TRBJ2-1; unclear D gene. Germline V gene data show CDR1 as SEHNR and CDR2 as FQNEAQ (reference sequence). V dropped 4 bases and J dropped 0 bases, with 19 bases sitting between them. The CDR3 runs to 18 residues. Full variable domain (missing parts from reference TRBV7-9 and TRBJ2-1): DTGVSQNPRHKITKRGQNVTFRCDPISEHNRLYWYRQTLGQGPEFLTYFQNEAQLEKSRLLSDRFSAERPKGSFSTLEIQRTEQGDSAMYLCASSSPRVSLSSYNEQFFGPGTRLTVL.

The rearrangement links TRBV12-3 or TRBV12-4 to TRBJ2-1, with D possibly being TRBD2 (6 bases). V was shortened by 5 bases and J by 6 bases, with 8 bases between the two germline ends. The CDR3 consists of 12 residues. The CDR3 reads CASSGSGNEQFF. The CDR3 DNA reads TGTGCCAGCAGTGGTAGCGGCAATGAGCAGTTCTTC.

The CDR3 coding sequence is TGTGCCAGCGGCCCCGAGCGGGGTGCCTACGAGCAGTACTTC. Amino acid sequence: CASGPERGAYEQYF. The chain combines TRBV6-5 with TRBJ2-7; TRBD2 matches at 7 bases. This CDR3 contains 14 residues. Germline V gene lookup returns CDR1 MNHEY and CDR2 SVGAGI. The V and J ends lost 8 bases and 2 bases, in that order; junction bases with no gene match: 9.

This clone was recorded only once. The chain has TRBV7-2 and TRBJ2-1; no clear D gene. This CDR3 spans 12 amino acids. The germline V and J ends were trimmed by 1 base and 6 bases, with 4 bases remaining between them. The germline V gene has CDR1 SGHTA and CDR2 FQGNSA. CDR3 bases: TGTGCCAGCAGCTTAGGGGCCAATGAGCAGTTCTTC. Protein: CASSLGANEQFF. The full variable domain, with the rest looked up from reference TRBV7-2 and TRBJ2-1, is GAGVSQSPSNKVTEKGKDVELRCDPISGHTALYWYRQSLGQGLEFLIYFQGNSAPDKSGLPSDRFSAERTGGSVSTLTIQRTQQEDSAVYLCASSLGANEQFFGPGTRLTVL.

The CDR3 DNA sequence: TGTGCCAGCAGCCCTAGAGAGATCAGATCTAACTATGGCTACACCTTC. Encoded protein: CASSPREIRSNYGYTF. The gene calls are TRBV7-9 and TRBJ1-2; D is ambiguous. This CDR3 is built from 16 residues. Trimming cost V 5 bases and J 0 bases, with 16 bases left between them. CDR1 is SEHNR, CDR2 FQNEAQ, per germline (reference sequence).